Listed below are T cell receptor beta chains from one sample, sequenced in a study of metastatic and nonmetastatic thyroid tumors. Using MiXCR, TCRdb reanalyzed the PCR reads. Counted here are tens of thousands of clones, about 19% occurring once; the ten biggest clones make up about an eighth. Sequencing was performed on tumor tissue. These receptors all come from a female donor with papillary thyroid cancer or a benign thyroid nodule (not recorded which). Some clones in this sample may be carry-over from other donors' samples. The CDR3 runs from the conserved cysteine through the conserved F or W. The D gene is left open where the match is weak. Only some rows state a clone size, as once, few, many or a class for expanded clones.

V: TRBV11-3
J: TRBJ1-6
D: NA
size: many
DNA: TGTGCCAGCAGCTTAGAGGGGGCACCCCTCTCCTATAATTCACCCCTCCACTTT
CDR3: CASSLEGAPLSYNSPLHF

V: TRBV20-1
J: TRBJ2-3
D: TRBD2
size: many
DNA: TGCAGTGCTGACATTAGCGGGGCTAGCACAGATACGCAGTATTTT
CDR3: CSADISGASTDTQYF

V: TRBV30
J: TRBJ2-7
D: TRBD2
size: many
DNA: TGTGCCTGGAGTGCGACGGGACTAGCGGGATTCTACGAGCAGTACTTC
CDR3: CAWSATGLAGFYEQYF

V: TRBV20-1
J: TRBJ1-4
D: TRBD1
size: many
DNA: TGCAGTGCTGAGGGACAGTATAATGAAAAACTGTTTTTT
CDR3: CSAEGQYNEKLFF

V: TRBV9
J: TRBJ1-2
D: NA
size: many
DNA: TGTGCCAGCAGCGTAGTGGAAGGGGATGGCTACACCTTC
CDR3: CASSVVEGDGYTF

V: TRBV18
J: TRBJ2-7
D: NA
size: many
DNA: TGTGCCAGCTCACCGAACTCCTACGAGCAGTACTTC
CDR3: CASSPNSYEQYF

V: TRBV27
J: TRBJ1-2
D: NA
size: few
DNA: TGTGCCAGCAGTATGTGCTATGGCTGCACCTTC
CDR3: CASSMCYGCTF

V: TRBV7-8
J: TRBJ2-3
D: NA
size: many
DNA: TGTGCCAGCAGCTCCAGGTACACAGATACGCAGTATTTT
CDR3: CASSSRYTDTQYF

V: TRBV5-4
J: TRBJ2-3
D: NA
size: few
DNA: TGTGCCAGCAGCGTGCATACCGCAGATACGCAGTATTTT
CDR3: CASSVHTADTQYF

V: TRBV5-1
J: TRBJ1-2
D: TRBD1
size: many
DNA: TGCGCCAGCAGCTTGGTCCCGGACAGGGGGCAAGGCTACACCTTC
CDR3: CASSLVPDRGQGYTF

V: TRBV4-2
J: TRBJ2-2
D: NA
size: NA
DNA: TGTGCCAGCAGCCAAGATCGCACTAGTCCCGGGGAGCTGTTTTTT
CDR3: CASSQDRTSPGELFF

V: TRBV6-1
J: TRBJ1-1
D: TRBD1
size: few
DNA: TGTGCCAGCAGACCTCTCAGAGGGGGCGCGAACAATGAAGCTTTCTTT
CDR3: CASRPLRGGANNEAFF

V: TRBV4-2
J: TRBJ1-5
D: NA
size: NA
DNA: TGTGCCAGCAGTGGCGGAACAGGGTCCTATAGCAATCAGCCCCAGCATTTT
CDR3: CASSGGTGSYSNQPQHF

V: TRBV6-2/TRBV6-3
J: TRBJ1-6
D: NA
size: many
DNA: TGTGCCAGCAGTTTGCAGGGGCGATCACCCCTCCACTTT
CDR3: CASSLQGRSPLHF

V: TRBV12-3/TRBV12-4
J: TRBJ1-1
D: TRBD1
size: few
DNA: TGTGCCAGCAGATGGACGGCAGGGGGCTCCACTGAAGCTTTCTTT
CDR3: CASRWTAGGSTEAFF

V: TRBV20-1
J: TRBJ2-2
D: TRBD2
size: many
DNA: TGCAGTGCTGTGACGGGAGGGCCGGGCACCGGGGAGCTGTTTTTT
CDR3: CSAVTGGPGTGELFF